This TCR beta chain was obtained from a study of identical twins. At least ten counts were recorded for this clonotype. V lost 7 bases and J 4 bases, leaving 19 bases between the germline ends. CDR3 length equals 15 residues. Each CDR3 protein gets one entry after TCRdb re-called the 5' RACE reads with MiXCR. Of roughly 690,000 distinct CDR3 sequences detected, 5.5% to 6.5% appear once; the ten largest clones hold roughly 1.6%. This clonotype was sampled from a man aged 18 to 30 in good health. V gene TRBV12-3 or TRBV12-4 combines with J gene TRBJ1-2, with a possible D match to TRBD1 (6 bases). The sequencing input was naive T cells sorted from blood. CDR3 DNA: TGTGCCAGCACCTTGACAGGACAGATTTTCTATGGCTACACCTTC. It is translated as CASTLTGQIFYGYTF.